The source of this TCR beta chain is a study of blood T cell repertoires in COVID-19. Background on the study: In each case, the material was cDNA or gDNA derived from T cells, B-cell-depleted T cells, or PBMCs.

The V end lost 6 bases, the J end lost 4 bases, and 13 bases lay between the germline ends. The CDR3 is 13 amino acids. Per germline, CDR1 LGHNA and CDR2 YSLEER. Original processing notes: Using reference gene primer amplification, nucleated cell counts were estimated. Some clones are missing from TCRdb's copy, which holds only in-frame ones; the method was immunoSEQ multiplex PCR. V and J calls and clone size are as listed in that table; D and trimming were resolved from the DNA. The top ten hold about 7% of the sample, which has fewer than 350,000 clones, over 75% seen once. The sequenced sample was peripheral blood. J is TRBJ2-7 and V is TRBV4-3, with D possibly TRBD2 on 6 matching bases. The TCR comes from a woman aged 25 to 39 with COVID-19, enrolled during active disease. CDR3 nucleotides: TGCGCCAGCAGTCGGGACTTGGGTTACGAGCAGTACTTC. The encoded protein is CASSRDLGYEQYF.